This passage covers 2 T cell receptor beta chains from one sample sequenced in a study of spatial heterogeneity in lung cancer. Each CDR3 protein is one row after TCRdb ran MiXCR on the 5' RACE reads. The table has about 38,000 distinct CDR3 sequences, approximately 5.2% seen once. Time point described: sample taken at primary tumor resection. Here the sequenced sample was PBMCs, taken at surgery. These receptors came from a female donor with early-stage non-small cell lung cancer.

This clonotype was detected ten times or more. The V gene is TRBV28, the J gene TRBJ1-4; weak D call: TRBD1 (5 bases). From germline, CDR1 is MDHEN and CDR2 SYDVKM. The CDR3 is made up of 14 amino acids. The V end was cut by 5 bases, the J end by 9 bases, with 16 bases between. This chain's CDR3 is CASSGWDPPKKLFF. DNA of the CDR3: TGTGCCAGCAGTGGGTGGGACCCGCCCAAAAAACTGTTTTTT.

Only a few counts were recorded for this clonotype. V and J are TRBV27 and TRBJ2-3; D is uncertain. The V end lost 7 bases, the J end lost 2 bases, and 10 bases lay between the germline ends. This CDR3 comprises 13 residues. Germline CDR1 MNHEY, CDR2 SMNVEV (reference sequence). The CDR3 is CASNAVFTDTQYF. The CDR3 coding sequence is TGTGCCAGCAACGCGGTTTTCACAGATACGCAGTATTTT.